This T cell receptor beta chain was sequenced in a study of shared clonotypes between healthy human individuals. On the study more broadly: The cohort had two women and three men, ages 18 to 49. Each donor contributed plates that comprised three CD4 naive, three CD4 memory, two CD8 naive and one CD8 memory.

Germline V gene lookup returns CDR1 SGHRS and CDR2 YFSETQ. The CDR3 is made up of 14 amino acids. V lost 7 bases and J 3 bases, leaving 17 bases between the germline ends. Naive CD8 cells were CD45RO-negative, positively selected for CCR7, excluding terminally differentiated effector memory CD45RA+ cells. Regarding this clone: As yet, its antigen is unknown.

Points from the study as a whole: Blood was the sole source, and tissue repertoires probably differ.

The repertoire was sequenced with immunoSEQ multiplex PCR; TCRdb's copy has only in-frame clones and lacks some. In the table there are a few hundred thousand clones, just under 97% of which are singletons. Sample: naive CD8+ T cells sorted from blood. The V gene is TRBV5-1, the J gene TRBJ2-7; D is unclear. This clonotype originated in a woman in her twenties or thirties in good health. DNA of the CDR3: TGCGCCAGCGGCCATAGTGGGCCGGGCTACGAGCAGTACTTC. Protein product: CASGHSGPGYEQYF.